This is a list of T cell receptor beta chains from one sample in a study of T-cell memory formation after mild COVID-19. TCRdb reprocessed the 5' RACE reads via MiXCR and lists one record per CDR3 protein. This sample has some 450,000 distinct CDR3 sequences, with approximately 18% found just once. The sample taken for sequencing was PBMCs or a T cell subset sorted from them (not recorded which). The receptors were gathered from a man younger than 35 who had mild COVID-19 (a few samples of this study predate the infection). Cell type and time point are not known. Both conserved end residues are part of each CDR3. A D gene is named only where the DNA matches it firmly. Expanded clones get a size class; other rows say once, few or many, or leave the size out.

>TRBD1|.|TRBJ2-3|TRBV6-1
TGTGCCAGCAGTGAATTTTTTGGACAGGACCTAAGCACAGATACGCAGTATTTT
CASSEFFGQDLSTDTQYF
>TRBD1|few|TRBJ1-1|TRBV7-9
TGTGCCAGCAGACCCAACAGGGGTCCGAACACTGAAGCTTTCTTT
CASRPNRGPNTEAFF
>.|few|TRBJ2-4|TRBV20-1
TGCAGTGCTAGAAAGACAGCGAAAAACATTCAGTACTTC
CSARKTAKNIQYF
>.|many|TRBJ2-5|TRBV7-2
TGTGCCAGCAGCTCGGGACGAAACAAGGAGACCCAGTACTTC
CASSSGRNKETQYF
>.|.|TRBJ2-2|TRBV7-7
TGTGCTAGCAGCTTAGATGGAGCAGGCGGGGAGCTGTTTTTT
CASSLDGAGGELFF
>TRBD1|few|TRBJ2-3|TRBV5-6
TGTGCCAGCAGCTTCCTGCAGGGGGCTGCAGATACGCAGTATTTT
CASSFLQGAADTQYF
>TRBD1|few|TRBJ2-2|TRBV15
TGTGCCACCAGCAGAGAAGGGCAGGGGGCAGATTCGAAAACCGGGGAGCTGTTTTTT
CATSREGQGADSKTGELFF
>.|few|TRBJ1-3|TRBV4-3
TGCGCCAGCAGCCAAGATTGGGGGCTTTTCTCTGGAAACACCATATATTTT
CASSQDWGLFSGNTIYF
>.|.|TRBJ1-3|TRBV7-9
TGTGCCAGCAGCTTAGCACCGGGTCCGAACACCATATATTTT
CASSLAPGPNTIYF
>TRBD2|.|TRBJ2-5|TRBV5-1
TGCGCCAGCAGCTTGACTAGCGTACAAGAGACCCAGTACTTC
CASSLTSVQETQYF
>TRBD2|few|TRBJ2-3|TRBV29-1
TGCAGCGTTGCACAGGGGTCTTTCTTGGGACTAGCGGGGGGGACCACAGATACGCAGTATTTT
CSVAQGSFLGLAGGTTDTQYF
>.|.|TRBJ2-3|TRBV11-2
TGTGCCCGCAGCTTCGACGGGGCAGATACGCAGTATTTT
CARSFDGADTQYF
>.|few|TRBJ2-2|TRBV9
TGTGCCAGCAGCCACCCGGGGGGCAGGGACACCGGGGAGCTGTTTTTT
CASSHPGGRDTGELFF
>.|few|TRBJ1-1|TRBV21-1
TGTGCCAGCGGAGCCTGGGCAAGGCGAACTGAAGCTTTCTTT
CASGAWARRTEAFF
>.|.|TRBJ1-5|TRBV19
TGTGCCAGTAGTATTGGTCAGCTTAGCAATCAGCCCCAGCATTTT
CASSIGQLSNQPQHF
>TRBD1|many|TRBJ1-5|TRBV4-2
TGTGCCAGCAGCCAGAACCCCGGGACAGGGGGAGACGAGCCCCAGCATTTT
CASSQNPGTGGDEPQHF
>.|.|TRBJ1-6|TRBV7-9
TGTGCCAGCGCCCAATCACCCCTCCACTTT
CASAQSPLHF
>.|.|TRBJ1-5|TRBV5-5
TGTGCCAGCAGCTTGGGGGCTGCGGGTCAGCCCCAGCATTTT
CASSLGAAGQPQHF
>.|.|TRBJ1-1|TRBV20-1
TGCAGTGCTAGAGATCTGGGGTGGGGAGGGGTAGGAGCTTTCTTT
CSARDLGWGGVGAFF
>.|few|TRBJ2-1|TRBV19
TGTGCCAGTAGTATAGATAGCGGCTCCTACAATGAGCAGTTCTTC
CASSIDSGSYNEQFF
>.|few|TRBJ2-1|TRBV7-6
TGTGCCAGCAGCTTGGTCCGTGATTACTCCTACAATGAGCAGTTCTTC
CASSLVRDYSYNEQFF
>.|once|TRBJ2-2|TRBV3-1
TGTGCCAGCAGCCAGCTCGGGGAGCTGTTTTTT
CASSQLGELFF
>TRBD1|few|TRBJ2-1|TRBV7-9
TGTGCCAGCAGCTTGGGACAGGCCACCTACAATGAGCAGTTCTTC
CASSLGQATYNEQFF
>.|.|TRBJ2-5|TRBV29-1
TGCAGCGCTAACATCATCGCGGAGAGGGAGACCCAGTACTTC
CSANIIAERETQYF
>.|.|TRBJ1-6|TRBV7-9
TGTGCCAGCAGCTTAATGGACACCAGACTCCACTTT
CASSLMDTRLHF
>TRBD2|.|TRBJ2-7|TRBV7-9
TGTGCCAGCAGTCATAGCGGGGGAGGGCAGTACTTC
CASSHSGGGQYF
>TRBD2|many|TRBJ2-7|TRBV10-3
TGTGCCATCAGTGAGTCGCTAGCGGGGGACCACTCCTACGAGCAGTACTTC
CAISESLAGDHSYEQYF
>.|.|TRBJ1-1|TRBV18
TGTGCCAGCTCACCACGAACACAGGGACACACTGAAGCTTTCTTT
CASSPRTQGHTEAFF
>TRBD1|few|TRBJ2-1|TRBV7-9
TGTGCCAGCATAGGGGACAGGTACTACAATGAGCAGTTCTTC
CASIGDRYYNEQFF
>.|many|TRBJ2-1|TRBV4-1
TGCGCCAGCAGCCAAGAAGGCACTCGGGGGCAGTTCTTC
CASSQEGTRGQFF
>.|few|TRBJ1-1|TRBV6-5
TGTGCCAGCAAGATCCCAGGGGATCAGACTGAAGCTTTCTTT
CASKIPGDQTEAFF
>.|.|TRBJ1-1|TRBV10-3
TGTGCCATCAGTGAAGGGGGGGGAATGAACACTGAAGCTTTCTTT
CAISEGGGMNTEAFF
>.|few|TRBJ2-1|TRBV5-6
TGTGCCAGCAGCTCATTTGACAGCTCCTACAATGAGCAGTTCTTC
CASSSFDSSYNEQFF
>TRBD2|few|TRBJ2-5|TRBV7-9
TGTGCCAGCAGCTTCGGGACTAGCGGAGAAGAGACCCAGTACTTC
CASSFGTSGEETQYF
>.|.|TRBJ1-5|TRBV5-5
TGTGCCAGCAGCTTTGAAAGTGGGCAGTTCTCGGCCCAGCATTTT
CASSFESGQFSAQHF
>.|.|TRBJ1-3|TRBV7-9
TGTGCCAGCAGCCCACGGATTTTTGGAAACACCATATATTTT
CASSPRIFGNTIYF
>.|few|TRBJ2-5|TRBV5-8
TGTGCCAGCAGCTTGAGACCGCCCGGGGGCCAAGAGACCCAGTACTTC
CASSLRPPGGQETQYF
>.|.|TRBJ1-5|TRBV28
TGTGCCAGCAGTTTAGAGCCCCAGCATTTT
CASSLEPQHF
>.|few|TRBJ2-3|TRBV4-2
TGTGCCAGCAGCCAAGATTCTTTAAGAGATACGCAGTATTTT
CASSQDSLRDTQYF
>TRBD2|.|TRBJ2-4|TRBV7-9
TGTGCCAGCAGCCCCAGCGGGGGTACGGGAAACATTCAGTACTTC
CASSPSGGTGNIQYF
>.|.|TRBJ1-4|TRBV28
TGTGCCAGCACCCGGGGGCGAGAAAAACTGTTTTTT
CASTRGREKLFF
>.|few|TRBJ2-4|TRBV10-2
TGCGCCAGCAGTGATGCCGCCAAAAACATTCAGTACTTC
CASSDAAKNIQYF
>TRBD2|.|TRBJ2-1|TRBV20-1
TGCAGTGCTAGATCCCCCTTGCGGGGGGCACCCCGGGATGAGCAGTTCTTC
CSARSPLRGAPRDEQFF
>.|.|TRBJ1-5|TRBV20-1
TGCAGTGCTAGAGACAGGGCCTCCCATCAGCCCCAGCATTTT
CSARDRASHQPQHF
>.|.|TRBJ1-1|TRBV6-1
TGTGCCAGCAGTGATTTTGAAGCTTTCTTT
CASSDFEAFF
>.|few|TRBJ2-7|TRBV5-1
TGCGCCAGCAGCTTGGCGTGGGGCTCCTACGAGCAGTACTTC
CASSLAWGSYEQYF
>.|few|TRBJ1-5|TRBV10-2
TGCGCCAGCAGTGAGTTGGGGACTCGGTTATGGAATCAGCCCCAGCATTTT
CASSELGTRLWNQPQHF
>.|many|TRBJ2-6|TRBV6-6
TGTGCCAGCAGTTACTCGTGGGAAGCTGGGGCCAACGTCCTGACTTTC
CASSYSWEAGANVLTF